This T cell receptor beta chain was identified during a study of T-cell reconstitution after alpha-beta-depleted transplantation in children. Study observations and caveats: Recipient T cells and thymic progenitors that survived gave rise to the high TCRbeta diversity observed at day 60 in some patients.

Germline values: CDR1 SGHTA, CDR2 FQGNSA. V dropped 5 bases and J dropped 7 bases, with 21 bases sitting between them. The CDR3 spans 17 residues. TCRbeta library construction was performed incorporating unique molecular identifiers. TCRdb called the PCR reads again in MiXCR, with one record for every CDR3 protein. The table includes approximately 500,000 distinct CDR3 sequences, 10% to 13% detected once. This clonotype was observed at least ten times. Its antigen remains unidentified. This chain joins TRBV7-2 and TRBJ1-6; tentative D call: TRBD1 (6 bases). This material consisted of PBMCs, taken before TCRalphabeta/CD19-depleted stem cell transplant. The TCR originated in a child aged 2 to 10 with inherited bone marrow failure, due to receive a stem cell transplant. Here the CDR3 reads CASSPRGGRQRNSPLHF. DNA of the CDR3: TGTGCCAGCAGCCCGAGGGGGGGGAGACAGCGGAATTCACCCCTCCACTTT.